This T cell receptor (beta chain) was retrieved from a study of cytomegalovirus exposure and HLA in healthy donors. Study information: The 550 to 800 first-cohort repertoires and the 95 to 150 validation repertoires shared the same platform, a later analysis reported.

Study-wide results and limits: According to reports, the classifier identified cytomegalovirus status with high specificity and sensitivity. The tendency of first-cohort TCR clusters to co-occur in the 120 or so validation repertoires was identified by a subsequent analysis.

The donors were in the roughly 110-subject validation cohort, distinct from the approximately 700-subject first cohort. The V gene's germline CDR1 is MNHNY and CDR2 SVGAGI (reference sequence). Trimming stripped 6 bases from V and 4 bases from J, with 15 bases between. There are 14 residues in the CDR3. Generated by immunoSEQ multiplex PCR, the TCRdb table keeps only in-frame clones and is missing some. The table records 120,000 to 150,000 clones, about 88% of them present only once. This clone was counted a few times. No antigen is known for it. The sequencing input was PBMCs. The rearrangement joins TRBV6-6 to TRBJ1-2, with D tentatively TRBD1 (5 bases). This TCR was sampled from a man aged 18 to 30 in good health and CMV-seropositive. CDR3 loop: CASSHGGVGYGYTF. As DNA, the CDR3 is TGTGCCAGCAGCCACGGGGGGGTTGGCTATGGCTACACCTTC.